The 20 T cell receptor beta chains in this list originate from one sample, sequenced in a study of blood T cells in healthy people across ages. Alongside a J-beta primer mix, a sample-barcoded 5' primer served in a second PCR lasting roughly 6 to 12 cycles. TCRdb re-analysed the 5' RACE reads in MiXCR, keeping a single row per CDR3 protein. The sample lists about 640,000 distinct CDR3 sequences, roughly 58% seen once, with 30% to 45% in the top ten. Material for sequencing was blood. These TCRs come from a man aged 60-69 years in good health.

V gene TRBV6-1 combines with J gene TRBJ1-5; the match to TRBD1 covers 9 bases. V trimming: 2 bases; J trimming: 4 bases; junction bases outside the gene matches: 9. The CDR3 covers 17 residues. Germline CDR1 and CDR2: MNHNS and SASEGT. For the CDR3, the DNA is TGTGCCAGCAGTGAACGGACAGGGGAGGTCGTAAATCAGCCCCAGCATTTT. It specifies CASSERTGEVVNQPQHF.

This chain connects TRBV7-9 to TRBJ1-2; a weak D match, TRBD1 (5 bases). The CDR3 consists of 15 residues. Trimming took 1 base from V and 1 from J, leaving 10 bases between them. Per the germline V gene, CDR1 is SEHNR and CDR2 is FQNEAQ (reference sequence). This CDR3 reads CASSLGDSLNYGYTF. The CDR3 nucleotides are TGTGCCAGCAGCTTAGGAGACAGTCTTAACTATGGCTACACCTTC.

This clonotype was observed many times. The chain employs TRBV20-1 and TRBJ2-5; D could derive from TRBD1 or TRBD2 (5 bases each). This CDR3 spans 14 amino acids. The V end lost 0 bases, the J end lost 8 bases, and 16 bases lay between the germline ends. CDR1 and CDR2 (germline): DFQATT, SNEGSKA (reference sequence). CDR3 sequence (DNA): TGCAGTGCTAGAGATAATGGGGCTAGCAGAACCCAGTACTTC. This translates into CSARDNGASRTQYF.

The chain is built from TRBV10-1 and TRBJ2-1, with D tentatively TRBD1 (8 bases). The germline V gene encodes CDR1 WNHNN and CDR2 SYGVQD (reference sequence). V was pared by 11 bases and J by 3 bases, with 20 bases between. The length of the CDR3 is 15 residues. Here the CDR3 DNA reads TGCGCCGGCCTAGGGGGGGACAGGCGCTACAATGAGCAGTTCTTC. This translates into CAGLGGDRRYNEQFF.

The chain recombines TRBV15 with TRBJ2-7, with 11 bases identical to TRBD1. In germline, CDR1 is LNHNV, CDR2 YYDKDF (reference sequence). The length of the CDR3 is 16 residues. The J segment lost 6 bases and the V segment lost 1 base, leaving 8 bases of the junction unmatched. The CDR3 DNA reads TGTGCCACCAGCAGAGCGGGCGGGACAGGGGGTCTCGAGCAGTACTTC. Encoded protein: CATSRAGGTGGLEQYF.

On this clonotype itself: At one boundary the junction diverges from the germline segment, which might be a read error. CDR3 bases: TGCGCCAGCAGCCCCGGACAGACTAGCACAGATATGCAGTATTTT. This codes for CASSPGQTSTDMQYF. The chain links TRBV5-1 to TRBJ2-3, with D possibly being TRBD2 (7 bases). The CDR3 is made up of 15 amino acids. Germline V gene data show CDR1 as SGHRS and CDR2 as YFSETQ.

This clonotype has at least ten counts. This chain's CDR3 is CASSPLGGEEKAGELFF. CDR3 nucleotide sequence: TGTGCCAGCAGCCCCTTGGGGGGCGAGGAGAAGGCCGGGGAGCTGTTTTTT. The chain employs TRBV7-9 and TRBJ2-2; D tentatively reads TRBD1 or TRBD2 (6 bases each). Trimming pared 5 bases from V and 6 bases from J, leaving 22 bases between. CDR3 size: 17 residues. Germline V lookup: CDR1 SEHNR, CDR2 FQNEAQ (reference sequence). The complete variable domain, with remaining parts taken from reference TRBV7-9 and TRBJ2-2, reads DTGVSQNPRHKITKRGQNVTFRCDPISEHNRLYWYRQTLGQGPEFLTYFQNEAQLEKSRLLSDRFSAERPKGSFSTLEIQRTEQGDSAMYLCASSPLGGEEKAGELFFGEGSRLTVL.

The J gene is TRBJ2-7, the V gene TRBV3-1; 14 bases map to TRBD2. CDR1 is LGHDT and CDR2 is YNNKEL in the germline V gene (reference sequence). V was clipped by 4 bases and J by 0 bases; unmatched bases: 11. This CDR3 is built from 19 residues. As DNA, the CDR3 is TGTGCCAGCAGCCCGAACAGGGGACTAGCGGGGGCTTCCTCCTACGAGCAGTACTTC. Amino acids: CASSPNRGLAGASSYEQYF.

The V gene is TRBV20-1, the J gene TRBJ1-2; D may be TRBD1 (5 bases). Trimming pared 2 bases from V and 5 bases from J, leaving 15 bases between. Germline CDR1 reads DFQATT; CDR2 reads SNEGSKA (reference sequence). The CDR3 consists of 14 residues. The CDR3 DNA reads TGCAGTGCTAGACTCCCGGGGGGGGGTTATGGCTACACCTTC. This encodes CSARLPGGGYGYTF.

J is TRBJ2-2 and V is TRBV11-2; D perhaps matches TRBD1 (6 bases). CDR1 and CDR2 from the germline V gene are SGHAT and FQNNGV. Trimming removed 1 base at V and 6 bases at J, with 12 bases between. This CDR3 contains 15 residues. The CDR3: CASSLARTGPGELFF. CDR3 bases: TGTGCCAGCAGCTTAGCCAGAACAGGGCCCGGGGAGCTGTTTTTT.

This clonotype turned up a few times. CDR3 amino acids: CATSDLAGSETQYF. CDR3 nucleotide sequence: TGTGCCACCAGTGATCTAGCGGGGTCGGAGACCCAGTACTTC. The chain has TRBV24-1 and TRBJ2-5; 9 nucleotides match TRBD2. CDR3 size: 14 residues. Germline-derived CDR1 and CDR2 are KGHDR and SFDVKD. Trimming cost V 3 bases and J 5 bases; bases outside gene matches: 3.

The chain employs TRBV6-5 and TRBJ2-1; 9 bases fit TRBD1. The junction had 8 bases not matched to a gene; V was cut back by 2 bases and J by 6 bases. The CDR3 runs 16 residues. Germline-derived CDR1 and CDR2 are MNHEY and SVGAGI. The CDR3 DNA is TGTGCCAGCAGTTACGCCGGGACAGGGATCCTCAATGAGCAGTTCTTC. This codes for CASSYAGTGILNEQFF.

V gene TRBV11-2 combines with J gene TRBJ2-1; 7 bases agree with TRBD2. J was trimmed by 3 bases and V by 6 bases; bases with no gene match: 5. The CDR3 covers 14 residues. Germline CDR1 and CDR2: SGHAT and FQNNGV. CDR3 amino acids: CASSPGTIYNEQFF. The CDR3 DNA follows: TGTGCCAGCAGTCCCGGGACTATCTACAATGAGCAGTTCTTC. Variable domain in full (rest from reference TRBV11-2 and TRBJ2-1): EAGVAQSPRYKIIEKRQSVAFWCNPISGHATLYWYQQILGQGPKLLIQFQNNGVVDDSQLPKDRFSAERLKGVDSTLKIQPAKLEDSAVYLCASSPGTIYNEQFFGPGTRLTVL.

This rearrangement joins TRBV14 to TRBJ1-2, with 7 nucleotides matching TRBD1. This CDR3 spans 17 amino acids. The V and J ends lost 4 bases and 6 bases, in that order; junction bases with no gene match: 17. CDR1 and CDR2 (germline): SGHDN, FVKESK. This CDR3 reads CASSLGQSPFDPNGYTF. In DNA, the CDR3 is TGTGCCAGCAGCCTGGGACAGTCGCCCTTTGATCCCAATGGCTACACCTTC.

The rearrangement uses TRBV6-6 and TRBJ2-1; 8 nucleotides line up with TRBD1. Germline-derived CDR1 and CDR2 are MNHNY and SVGAGI (reference sequence). This CDR3 is built from 13 residues. V lost 5 bases, J lost 6 bases, and 3 bases stayed unmatched. CDR3 nucleotides: TGTGCCAGCAGTGGAGACAGGGGCAATGAGCAGTTCTTC. It is translated as CASSGDRGNEQFF.

V gene TRBV6-5 combines with J gene TRBJ2-4; D may match TRBD1 or TRBD2 (6 bases each). The CDR3 contains 15 residues. CDR1 is MNHEY and CDR2 is SVGAGI in the germline V gene. Trimming shortened V by 6 bases and J by 5 bases, and 17 bases separated the two germline ends. This chain's CDR3 is CASSPLMGGENIQYF. CDR3 nucleotide sequence: TGTGCCAGCAGCCCTCTGATGGGGGGCGAAAACATTCAGTACTTC.

The chain links TRBV6-6 to TRBJ2-5; TRBD1 is a possible D gene (6 bases). The CDR3 spans 14 residues. Trimming shortened V by 5 bases and J by 5 bases, and 15 bases separated the two germline ends. Germline assignment: CDR1 MNHNY and CDR2 SVGAGI (reference sequence). The CDR3 here is CASSGRDIGETQYF. The DNA of the CDR3 is TGTGCCAGCAGTGGCCGGGACATTGGGGAGACCCAGTACTTC.

The genes are TRBV20-1 and TRBJ2-2, with 7 bases identical to TRBD2. The J segment lost 3 bases and the V segment lost 1 base, leaving 5 bases of the junction unmatched. Germline values: CDR1 DFQATT, CDR2 SNEGSKA (reference sequence). This CDR3 is built from 15 residues. CDR3 sequence (DNA): TGCAGTGCTAGAGCGGGAGGAGGGGACACCGGGGAGCTGTTTTTT. It codes for CSARAGGGDTGELFF.

A few counts support this clonotype. The chain uses TRBV10-3 and TRBJ1-2; D is unresolved. The CDR3 has 17 residues. Looked up from germline, CDR1 is ENHRY and CDR2 is SYGVKD. Trimming stripped 0 bases from V and 1 base from J, with 15 bases between. DNA for the CDR3: TGTGCCATCAGTGAGTCGTTCTCGGCCTCCCTTAACTATGGCTACACCTTC. Its translation is CAISESFSASLNYGYTF.

The chain is built from TRBV5-6 and TRBJ2-5, with 10 bases identical to TRBD2. Per the germline V gene, CDR1 is SGHDT and CDR2 is YYEEEE. CDR3 length equals 14 residues. The V and J ends lost 7 bases and 0 bases, in that order; junction bases with no gene match: 3. CDR3 DNA sequence: TGTGCCAGCGGGCTAGCGGGGGACCAAGAGACCCAGTACTTC. The encoded protein is CASGLAGDQETQYF.